Reported below is one TCR beta chain. The same CDR3 can be traced to other DNA sequences in this sample. The record originates from a study of blood T cell repertoires in COVID-19. Only in-frame clones appear in the TCRdb table, and some are missing; sequencing was by immunoSEQ multiplex PCR. This sample has around 160,000 clones, with more than 90% found just once. Germline V gene data show CDR1 as LNHDA and CDR2 as SQIVND (reference sequence). This CDR3 comprises 12 residues. V was clipped by 3 bases and J by 3 bases, with 5 bases between them. What was sequenced was peripheral blood. The V gene is TRBV19, the J gene TRBJ1-2; D unresolved. The receptor was derived from a man in his sixties with active or convalescent COVID-19. Here the CDR3 DNA reads TGTGCCAGTAGTATCGGTGACTATGGCTACACCTTC. Translated: CASSIGDYGYTF.